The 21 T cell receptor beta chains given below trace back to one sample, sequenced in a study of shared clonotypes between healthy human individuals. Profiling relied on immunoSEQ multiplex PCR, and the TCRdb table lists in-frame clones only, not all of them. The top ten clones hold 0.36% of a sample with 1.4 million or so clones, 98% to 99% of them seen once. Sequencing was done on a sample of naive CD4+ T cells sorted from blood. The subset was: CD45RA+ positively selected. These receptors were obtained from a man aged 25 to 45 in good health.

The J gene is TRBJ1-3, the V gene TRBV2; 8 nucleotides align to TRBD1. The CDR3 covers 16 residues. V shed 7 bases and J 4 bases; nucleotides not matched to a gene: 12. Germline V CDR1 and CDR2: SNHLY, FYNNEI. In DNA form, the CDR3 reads TGTGCCAGCACCGAAGCGGGCAGGGGGCGAGGAAACACCATATATTTT. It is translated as CASTEAGRGRGNTIYF. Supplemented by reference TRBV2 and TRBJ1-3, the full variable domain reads EPEVTQTPSHQVTQMGQEVILRCVPISNHLYFYWYRQILGQKVEFLVSFYNNEISEKSEIFDDQFSVERPDGSNFTLKIRSTKLEDSAMYFCASTEAGRGRGNTIYFGEGSWLTVV.

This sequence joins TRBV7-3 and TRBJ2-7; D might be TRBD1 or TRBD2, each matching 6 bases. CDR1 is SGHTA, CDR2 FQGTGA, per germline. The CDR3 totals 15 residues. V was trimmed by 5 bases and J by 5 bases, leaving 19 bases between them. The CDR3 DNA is TGTGCCAGCAGCCCCCTGGGATCGGGGGCTCACGAGCAGTACTTC. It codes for CASSPLGSGAHEQYF.

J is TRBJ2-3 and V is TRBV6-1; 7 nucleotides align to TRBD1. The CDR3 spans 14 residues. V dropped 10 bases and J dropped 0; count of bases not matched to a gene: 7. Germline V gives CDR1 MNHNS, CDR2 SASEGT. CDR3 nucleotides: TGTGCCACCAAACAGGGGTCTAGCACAGATACGCAGTATTTT. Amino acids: CATKQGSSTDTQYF.

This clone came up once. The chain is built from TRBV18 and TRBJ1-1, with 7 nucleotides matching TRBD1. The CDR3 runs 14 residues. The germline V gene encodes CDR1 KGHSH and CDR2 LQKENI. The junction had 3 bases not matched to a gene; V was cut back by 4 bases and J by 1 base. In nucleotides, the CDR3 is TGTGCCAGCTCACTTACAGGGGAGAACACTGAAGCTTTCTTT. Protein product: CASSLTGENTEAFF.

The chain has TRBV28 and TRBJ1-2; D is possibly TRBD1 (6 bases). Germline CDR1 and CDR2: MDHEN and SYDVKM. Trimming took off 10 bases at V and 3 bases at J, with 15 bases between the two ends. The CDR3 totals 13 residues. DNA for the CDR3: TGTGCCATTAAGGGGGGGACCTACTATGGCTACACCTTC. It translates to CAIKGGTYYGYTF.

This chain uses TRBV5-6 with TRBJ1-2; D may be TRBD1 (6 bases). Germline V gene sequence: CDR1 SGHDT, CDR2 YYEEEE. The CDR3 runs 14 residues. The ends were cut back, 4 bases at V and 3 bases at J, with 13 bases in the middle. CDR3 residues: CASSPTGAHYGYTF. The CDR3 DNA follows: TGTGCCAGCAGCCCGACGGGGGCTCACTATGGCTACACCTTC. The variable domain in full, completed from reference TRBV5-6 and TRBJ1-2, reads DAGVTQSPTHLIKTRGQQVTLRCSPKSGHDTVSWYQQALGQGPQFIFQYYEEEERQRGNFPDRFSGHQFPNYSSELNVNALLLGDSALYLCASSPTGAHYGYTFGSGTRLTVV.

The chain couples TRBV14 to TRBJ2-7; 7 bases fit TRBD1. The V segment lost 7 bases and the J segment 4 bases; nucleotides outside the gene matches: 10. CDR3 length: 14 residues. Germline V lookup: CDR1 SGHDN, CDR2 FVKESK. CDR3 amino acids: CASTWTGSPYEQYF. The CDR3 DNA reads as TGTGCCAGCACCTGGACAGGCAGCCCGTACGAGCAGTACTTC.

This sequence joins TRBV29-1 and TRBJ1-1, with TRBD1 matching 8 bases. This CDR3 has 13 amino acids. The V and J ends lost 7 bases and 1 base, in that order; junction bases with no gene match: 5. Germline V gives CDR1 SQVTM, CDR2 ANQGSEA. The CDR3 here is CSGRGQGNTEAFF. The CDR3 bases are TGCAGCGGTCGAGGACAGGGGAACACTGAAGCTTTCTTT.

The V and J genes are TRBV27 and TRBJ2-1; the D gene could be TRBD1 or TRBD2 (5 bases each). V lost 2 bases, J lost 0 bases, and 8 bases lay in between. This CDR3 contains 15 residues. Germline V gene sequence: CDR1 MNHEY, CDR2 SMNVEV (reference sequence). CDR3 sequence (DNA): TGTGCCAGCAGTTTAGGTGGGACCTCCTACAATGAGCAGTTCTTC. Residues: CASSLGGTSYNEQFF.

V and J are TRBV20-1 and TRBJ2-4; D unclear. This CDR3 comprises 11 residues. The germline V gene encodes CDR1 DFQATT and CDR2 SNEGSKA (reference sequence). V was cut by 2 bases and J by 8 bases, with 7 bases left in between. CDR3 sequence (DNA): TGCAGTGCTAGAACCGTGGACATTCAGTACTTC. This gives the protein CSARTVDIQYF.

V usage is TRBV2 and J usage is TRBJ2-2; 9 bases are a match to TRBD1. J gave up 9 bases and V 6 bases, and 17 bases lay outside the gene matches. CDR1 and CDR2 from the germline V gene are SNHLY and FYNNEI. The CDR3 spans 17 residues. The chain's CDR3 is CASRASGTGNSYRELFF. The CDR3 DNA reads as TGTGCCAGCAGGGCCTCCGGGACAGGGAACTCCTACCGGGAGCTGTTTTTT. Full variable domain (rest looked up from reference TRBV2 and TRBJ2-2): EPEVTQTPSHQVTQMGQEVILRCVPISNHLYFYWYRQILGQKVEFLVSFYNNEISEKSEIFDDQFSVERPDGSNFTLKIRSTKLEDSAMYFCASRASGTGNSYRELFFGEGSRLTVL.

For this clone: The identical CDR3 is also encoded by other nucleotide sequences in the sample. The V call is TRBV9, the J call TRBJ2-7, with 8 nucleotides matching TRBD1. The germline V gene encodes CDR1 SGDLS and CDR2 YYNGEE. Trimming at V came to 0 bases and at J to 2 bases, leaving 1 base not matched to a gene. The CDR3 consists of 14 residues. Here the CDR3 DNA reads TGTGCCAGCAGCGTAGGACAGGGGACCTACGAGCAGTACTTC. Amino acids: CASSVGQGTYEQYF.

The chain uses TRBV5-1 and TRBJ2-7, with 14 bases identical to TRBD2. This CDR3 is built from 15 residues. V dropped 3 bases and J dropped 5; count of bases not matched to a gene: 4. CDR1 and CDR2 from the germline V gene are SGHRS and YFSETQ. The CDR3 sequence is CASSWGTSGSNEQYF. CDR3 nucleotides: TGCGCCAGCAGCTGGGGGACTAGCGGGAGCAACGAGCAGTACTTC.

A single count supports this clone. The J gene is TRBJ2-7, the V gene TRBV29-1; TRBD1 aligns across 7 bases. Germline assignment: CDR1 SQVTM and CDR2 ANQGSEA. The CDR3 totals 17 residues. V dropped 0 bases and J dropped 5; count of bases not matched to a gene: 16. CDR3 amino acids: CSVEDLVKGGRLHEQYF. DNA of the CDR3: TGCAGCGTTGAAGATCTAGTTAAAGGGGGCCGTCTCCACGAGCAGTACTTC.

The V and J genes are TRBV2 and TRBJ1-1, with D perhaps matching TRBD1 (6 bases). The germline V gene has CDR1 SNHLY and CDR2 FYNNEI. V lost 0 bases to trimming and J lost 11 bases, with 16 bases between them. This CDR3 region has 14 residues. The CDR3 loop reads CASSEALRGAGAFF. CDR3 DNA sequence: TGTGCCAGCAGTGAAGCGCTTAGGGGGGCTGGGGCTTTCTTT.

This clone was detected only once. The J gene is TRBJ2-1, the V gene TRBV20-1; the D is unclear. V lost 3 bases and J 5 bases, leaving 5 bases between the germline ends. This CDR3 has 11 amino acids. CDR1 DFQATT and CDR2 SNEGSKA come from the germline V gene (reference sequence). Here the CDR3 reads CSASRNNEQFF. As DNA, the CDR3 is TGCAGTGCTAGTCGTAACAATGAGCAGTTCTTC.

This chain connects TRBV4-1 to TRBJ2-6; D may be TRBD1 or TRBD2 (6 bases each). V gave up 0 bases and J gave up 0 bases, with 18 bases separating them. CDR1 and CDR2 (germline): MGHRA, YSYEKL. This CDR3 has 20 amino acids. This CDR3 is CASSQDLLQGLFSGANVLTF. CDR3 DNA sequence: TGCGCCAGCAGCCAAGATCTTTTACAGGGACTCTTCTCTGGGGCCAACGTCCTGACTTTC.

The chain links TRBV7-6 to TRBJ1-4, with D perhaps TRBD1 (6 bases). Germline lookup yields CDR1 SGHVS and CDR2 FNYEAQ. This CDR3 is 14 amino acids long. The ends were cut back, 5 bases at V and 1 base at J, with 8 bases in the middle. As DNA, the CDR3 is TGTGCCAGCAGCGTACAGGGAACTAATGAAAAACTGTTTTTT. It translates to CASSVQGTNEKLFF.

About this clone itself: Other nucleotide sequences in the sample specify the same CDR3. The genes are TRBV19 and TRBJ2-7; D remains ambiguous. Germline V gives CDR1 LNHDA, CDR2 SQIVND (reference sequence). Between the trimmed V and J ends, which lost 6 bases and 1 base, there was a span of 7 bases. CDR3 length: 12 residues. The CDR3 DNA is TGTGCCAGTAGCACCAGTTCCTACGAGCAGTACTTC. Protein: CASSTSSYEQYF.

In DNA, the CDR3 is TGTGCCAGCAGCCAGGTCAGACTAGCGGGAGCCACAGATACGCAGTATTTT. Its protein product is CASSQVRLAGATDTQYF. The chain combines TRBV2 with TRBJ2-3, with 12 bases matching TRBD2. After removal of 6 bases from V and 2 bases from J, the junction contained 9 bases not matched to a gene. The CDR3 has 17 amino acids. Germline V gene data show CDR1 as SNHLY and CDR2 as FYNNEI.

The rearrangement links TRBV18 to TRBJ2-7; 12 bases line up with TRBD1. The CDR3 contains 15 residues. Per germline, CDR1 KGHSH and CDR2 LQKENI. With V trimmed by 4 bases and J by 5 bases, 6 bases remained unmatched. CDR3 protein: CASSRRDRGQHEQYF. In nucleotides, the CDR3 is TGTGCCAGCTCACGCCGGGACAGGGGGCAGCACGAGCAGTACTTC.